This T cell receptor beta chain stems from a study of OX40 agonist ivuxolimab in advanced cancers. Study outcomes and limitations: Antigen specificity was not determined for the expanded peripheral T cells.

The data were produced by immunoSEQ multiplex PCR, yet TCRdb's version contains in-frame clones alone and is incomplete. The repertoire holds around 41,000 clones, with around four fifths as singletons. To note about this clone: What it binds is unknown.

Sequencing was performed on CD4+ or CD8+ T cells sorted from blood, taken in a trial of the OX40 agonist ivuxolimab. This clonotype was obtained from an adult with an advanced solid tumor such as melanoma, head and neck, liver or kidney cancer.

Here the CDR3 DNA reads TGTGCCACCTCCCGGGCAAACTCCTATAATTCACCCCTCCACTTT. This encodes CATSRANSYNSPLHF. This rearrangement joins TRBV30 to TRBJ1-6, with D hard to call. The CDR3 sequence is 15 residues long. The V end lost 8 bases, the J end lost 0 bases, and 14 bases lay between the germline ends. Germline assignment: CDR1 GTSNPN and CDR2 SVGIG (reference sequence).